The clone carrying this T cell receptor (beta chain) was seen only a few times. Distinct nucleotide sequences in the sample also encode this CDR3. The data are from a study of shared clonotypes between healthy human individuals. This CDR3 region has 16 residues. Losses at the gene ends were 0 bases for V and 3 bases for J; bases not matched to a gene: 0. Germline V lookup: CDR1 MGHRA, CDR2 YSYEKL. Data came from immunoSEQ multiplex PCR; TCRdb stores just in-frame clones and leaves some out. Among approximately 2.5 million clones listed, 90% to 95% were seen once. Naive CD4+ cells were CD45RA-selected; the remaining cells were memory.

The source is a young man in good health. Some clones in this sample may be carry-over from other donors' samples. Material for sequencing was naive CD4+ T cells from PBMCs. Subset of the sample: CD45RA+ positively selected. The J gene is TRBJ2-1, the V gene TRBV4-1; 12 nucleotides agree with TRBD2. The CDR3 DNA reads TGCGCCAGCAGCCAAGAACTAGCGGGAGGCTACAATGAGCAGTTCTTC. Translation: CASSQELAGGYNEQFF.